These T cell receptor beta chains were read from a single sample in a study of T cells expressing NK-cell markers. No DNA is given; TCRdb re-called the 5' RACE reads and lists each CDR3 protein once. The listing contains about 550,000 distinct CDR3 sequences. What was sequenced was blood T cells: a sorted CD56 or NKG2C T cell subset, CD4+ or CD8+ T cells, or bulk PBMC T cells (not recorded which). The receptors were gathered from a man in his late teens or twenties in good health. The CDR3 runs from the conserved cysteine through the conserved F or W.

j_call	v_call	cdr3_aa
TRBJ2-2	TRBV7-9	CASSSRGPPNTGELFF
TRBJ2-3	TRBV13	CASSWRGDTQYF
TRBJ2-7	TRBV6-1	CASTENRGGSYEQYF
TRBJ2-1	TRBV5-1	CASSQDRANEQFF
TRBJ2-7	TRBV6-1	CASRQGQAGEQYF
TRBJ2-1	TRBV20-1	CSARKAGGTLRNEQFF
TRBJ1-3	TRBV18	CASPAGRMTGNTIYF
TRBJ1-3	TRBV5-1	CASSLEPSGNTIYF
TRBJ2-2	TRBV4-1	CASSQPGTSGSSGELFF
TRBJ2-3	TRBV12-3/TRBV12-4	CASSLGPAGVKDTQYF
TRBJ2-1	TRBV20-1	CSGIRSDEQFF
TRBJ2-7	TRBV6-2/TRBV6-3	CASLALGQGMYEQYF
TRBJ2-7	TRBV7-9	CASSSPETATYEQYF
TRBJ1-6	TRBV12-3/TRBV12-4	CASSPGPTFNSPLHF
TRBJ1-1	TRBV5-1	CASRPPGDLRTEAFF
TRBJ2-1	TRBV5-5	CASSLVPGQGHNEQFF
TRBJ2-1	TRBV27	CASSELRRRQFF
TRBJ2-7	TRBV11-2	CASSAGLATSYEQYF
TRBJ2-2	TRBV10-3	CASCKRELHTGELFF